The 5 T cell receptor beta chains in this list originate from one sample, sequenced in a study of vaccination effects on CD4 cells after COVID-19. Here immunoSEQ multiplex PCR was the method, and the copy in TCRdb shows in-frame clones only, minus some. Among about 39,000 clones, about 67% were seen once, and the ten largest hold under 10%. The antigens these receptors bind are not known. Isolating CD4+ T cells followed more than 9 days of culture. Two doses of either BNT162b2 or mRNA-1273 were given to each participant. Sequencing used CD4+ T cells from PBMCs cultured without peptide, obtained after COVID-19 vaccination. The receptors originated from a human donor who received a COVID-19 vaccine.

The CDR3 sequence: CASRGDTQYF. In DNA form, the CDR3 reads TGTGCCAGCAGAGGGGATACGCAGTATTTT. The chain carries TRBV25-1 and TRBJ2-3; D call uncertain. The CDR3 extends over 10 amino acids. Germline CDR1 and CDR2: MGHDK and SYGVNS. Trimming shortened V by 6 bases and J by 6 bases, and 4 bases separated the two germline ends.

V and J are TRBV11-2 and TRBJ1-1, with 7 bases fitting TRBD1. The germline V gene encodes CDR1 SGHAT and CDR2 FQNNGV. V lost 5 bases to trimming and J lost 6 bases; unmatched junction nucleotides: 9. This CDR3 contains 14 residues. The CDR3 region has the DNA TGTGCCAGCAGCAAGGGGGCCGGACCCGCTGAAGCTTTCTTT. It translates to CASSKGAGPAEAFF.

V is TRBV5-1 and J is TRBJ2-5; D not resolved. Germline CDR1 and CDR2: SGHRS and YFSETQ. The CDR3 runs to 11 residues. The V and J ends lost 3 bases and 0 bases respectively, with 0 bases between them. The CDR3 reads CASSYQETQYF. CDR3 in DNA: TGCGCCAGCAGCTACCAAGAGACCCAGTACTTC.

This clone was detected only a few times. This chain joins TRBV10-1 and TRBJ1-2; D perhaps matches TRBD1 (5 bases). Germline lookup yields CDR1 WNHNN and CDR2 SYGVQD (reference sequence). Trimming pared 6 bases from V and 0 bases from J, leaving 11 bases between. This CDR3 contains 14 residues. CDR3 coding DNA: TGCGCCAGCAGCCGGGGCGAAACTAACTATGGCTACACCTTC. As protein: CASSRGETNYGYTF.

The rearrangement uses TRBV5-1 and TRBJ1-2, with a weak D call TRBD1 (6 bases). CDR3 length equals 16 residues. The V end lost 2 bases, the J end lost 3 bases, and 17 bases lay between the germline ends. Germline CDR1 and CDR2: SGHRS and YFSETQ. The CDR3 reads CASSFPSTGKDYGYTF. The DNA of the CDR3 is TGCGCCAGCAGCTTTCCGTCAACAGGGAAGGACTATGGCTACACCTTC.